The clone carrying this T cell receptor (beta chain) was counted at least ten times. The antigen is undetermined. The data were obtained in a study of Graves' ophthalmopathy and Graves' hyperthyroidism. Points from the study as a whole: Blood also harbored most expanded thyroid clonotypes above 0.001 frequency.

RNA transcripts were the template, and TCR beta CDR3 regions were amplified from them. HTBI-primed first-round RT-PCR preceded second-round multiplex PCR. One entry per CDR3 protein, called by TCRdb with MiXCR from the multiplex PCR reads. The table lists a few hundred thousand distinct CDR3 sequences, about a sixth of them singletons, with about 2.4% in the top ten. Germline values: CDR1 MDHEN, CDR2 SYDVKM. V dropped 6 bases and J dropped 5; count of bases not matched to a gene: 11. CDR3 size: 15 residues. V gene TRBV28 combines with J gene TRBJ2-7; TRBD1 aligns across 9 bases. Source material: peripheral blood. The receptor was isolated from an adult woman with stable Graves' hyperthyroidism. CDR3: CASRPPGTGSDEQYF. CDR3 DNA sequence: TGTGCCAGCAGACCACCCGGGACAGGGTCTGACGAGCAGTACTTC.